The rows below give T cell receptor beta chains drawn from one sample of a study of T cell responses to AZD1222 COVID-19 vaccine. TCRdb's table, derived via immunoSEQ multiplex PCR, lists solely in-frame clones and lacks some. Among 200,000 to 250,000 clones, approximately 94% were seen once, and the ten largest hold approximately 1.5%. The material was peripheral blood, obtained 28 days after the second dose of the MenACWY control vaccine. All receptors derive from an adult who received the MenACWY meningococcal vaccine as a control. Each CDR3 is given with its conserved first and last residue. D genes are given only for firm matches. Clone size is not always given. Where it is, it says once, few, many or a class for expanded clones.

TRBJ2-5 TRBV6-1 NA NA TGTGCCAGCCGTCCGGCCGGGGAGGAGACCCAGTACTTC CASRPAGEETQYF
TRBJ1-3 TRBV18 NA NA TGTGCCAGCTCACCAATGGGGGACTCTGGAAACACCATATATTTT CASSPMGDSGNTIYF
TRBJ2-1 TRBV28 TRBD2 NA TGTGCCAGCAGTACTCAACTAGCGAGCTACAATGAGCAGTTCTTC CASSTQLASYNEQFF
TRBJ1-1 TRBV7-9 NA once TGTGCCAGCAGCTTAGTAGTAGGGACCGGGACTGAAGCTTTCTTT CASSLVVGTGTEAFF
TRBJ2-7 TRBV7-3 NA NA TGTGCCAGCAGCTTGACCACGGGGAGGTACGAGCAGTACTTC CASSLTTGRYEQYF
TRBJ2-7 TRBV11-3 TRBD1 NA TGTGCCAGCAGCTTAGGCAGGGGGTACGAGCAGTACTTC CASSLGRGYEQYF
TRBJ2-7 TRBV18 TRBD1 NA TGTGCCAGCTCCCCGGGGGACAGGACCTACGAGCAGTACTTC CASSPGDRTYEQYF
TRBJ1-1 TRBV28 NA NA TGTGCCAGCAGACCGGTGGCCCGTACTGAAGCTTTCTTT CASRPVARTEAFF
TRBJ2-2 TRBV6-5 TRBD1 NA TGTGCCAGCAGTACAGGGGGCATCTCCGGGGAGCTGTTTTTT CASSTGGISGELFF
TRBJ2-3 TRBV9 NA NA TGTGCCAGCAGCGACTTTCTCACAGATACGCAGTATTTT CASSDFLTDTQYF
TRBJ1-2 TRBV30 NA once TGTGCCTGGAGTCGAGTTAACTATGGCTACACCTTC CAWSRVNYGYTF
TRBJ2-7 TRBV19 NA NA TGTGCCAGTAGTCCCCGAGGGAGTTCCTACGAGCAGTACTTC CASSPRGSSYEQYF
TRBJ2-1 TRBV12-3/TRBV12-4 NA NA TGTGCCAGCATTCTACCGGGACGCAATGAGCAGTTCTTC CASILPGRNEQFF
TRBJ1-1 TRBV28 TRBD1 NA TGTGCCACCCAGGGACAGGTGAACACTGAAGCTTTCTTT CATQGQVNTEAFF
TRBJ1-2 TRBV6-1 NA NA TGTGCCAGCAGTGATTGGGGCTCTAACTATGGCTACACCTTC CASSDWGSNYGYTF
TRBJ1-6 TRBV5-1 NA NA TGCGCCAGCAGCTTTGGAACAGGCGAATTGTATAATTCACCCCTCCACTTT CASSFGTGELYNSPLHF
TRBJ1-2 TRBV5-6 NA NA TGTGCCAGCAGCTTGGGGAGTCACTATGGCTACACCTTC CASSLGSHYGYTF
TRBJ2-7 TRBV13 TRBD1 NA TGTGCCAGCAGCCTCCGGGACAGGGGGCAGTACGAGCAGTACTTC CASSLRDRGQYEQYF
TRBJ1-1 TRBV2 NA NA TGTGCCAGCAGTGCGCAGAATGAAGCTTTCTTT CASSAQNEAFF
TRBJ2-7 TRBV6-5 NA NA TGTGCCAGCATTGCAGGGCCGCCCTCCTACGAGCAGTACTTC CASIAGPPSYEQYF
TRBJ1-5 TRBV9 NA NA TGTGCCAGCAGCGGATTCGGGGGGAATCAGCCCCAGCATTTT CASSGFGGNQPQHF
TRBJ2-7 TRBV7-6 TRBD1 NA TGTGCCAGCAGCTTGTCGACAGGGGGCCCCGAGCAGTACTTC CASSLSTGGPEQYF
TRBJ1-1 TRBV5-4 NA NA TGTGCCAGCAGCCGAGATACAGGGCAGAACACTGAAGCTTTCTTT CASSRDTGQNTEAFF
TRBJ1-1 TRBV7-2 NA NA TGTGCCAGCAGCTTCATAGGCACTGAAGCTTTCTTT CASSFIGTEAFF
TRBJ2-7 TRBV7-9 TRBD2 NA TGTGCCAGCAGCCCCTTCGGGACTAGCGGGAGCGGGGAGCAGTACTTC CASSPFGTSGSGEQYF
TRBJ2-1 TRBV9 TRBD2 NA TGTGCCAGCTCTAGGGCTAGCGGGGGGACAACCTACAATGAGCAGTTCTTC CASSRASGGTTYNEQFF
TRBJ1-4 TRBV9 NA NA TGTGCCAGCAGCGCGGGGGGTGCAACTAATGAAAAACAGTTTTTT CASSAGGATNEKQFF
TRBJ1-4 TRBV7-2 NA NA TGTGCCAGCAGCTTTTCGGGGGCGAAGGAACTGTTTTTT CASSFSGAKELFF
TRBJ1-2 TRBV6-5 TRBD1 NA TGTGCCAGTAACCCCCTGACAGGGGCGATCCATGGCTACACCTTC CASNPLTGAIHGYTF
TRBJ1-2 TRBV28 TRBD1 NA TGTGCCAGCAGGGATAGGGGACAGGGGTCCTATGGCTACACCTTC CASRDRGQGSYGYTF
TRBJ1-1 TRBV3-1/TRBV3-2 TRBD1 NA TGTGCCAGCAAGCCGGGACAGGGGGTTCCAAACACTGAAGCTTTCTTT CASKPGQGVPNTEAFF
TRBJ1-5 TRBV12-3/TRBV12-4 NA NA TGTGCCAGCAGACTATCTGGGGGTCAGCCCCAGCATTTT CASRLSGGQPQHF
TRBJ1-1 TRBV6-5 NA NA TGTGCCAGCAGTAGGACCAGGAGTGCTGAAGCTTTCTTT CASSRTRSAEAFF
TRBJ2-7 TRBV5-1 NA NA TGCGCCAGCAGGGGAGGGGGAGGCGAGCAGTACTTC CASRGGGGEQYF
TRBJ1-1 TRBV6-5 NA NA TGTGCCAGCACCCCCCAGGGCCCGAACACTGAAGCTTTCTTT CASTPQGPNTEAFF
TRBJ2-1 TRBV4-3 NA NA TGCGCCAGCAGCCAAGGGAGTGAGCAGTTCTTC CASSQGSEQFF
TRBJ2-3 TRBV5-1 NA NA TGCGCCAGCAGCTTGGGGCTCATAGATACGCAGTATTTT CASSLGLIDTQYF
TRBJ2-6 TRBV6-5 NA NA TGTGCCAGCAGAGGGGGGCACTCTGGGGCCAACGTCCTGACTTTC CASRGGHSGANVLTF
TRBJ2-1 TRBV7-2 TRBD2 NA TGTGCCAGCAGCTTATCTCTAGCGGGGGGCAATGAGCAGTTCTTC CASSLSLAGGNEQFF
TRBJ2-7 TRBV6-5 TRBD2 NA TGTGCCAGCAGTTACTCTACTCGGGGAGGGAACGAGCAGTACTTC CASSYSTRGGNEQYF
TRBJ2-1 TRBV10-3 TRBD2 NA TGTGCCATCAGTGACCCAGCGGGAAGGAGCTCCTACAATGAGCAGTTCTTC CAISDPAGRSSYNEQFF
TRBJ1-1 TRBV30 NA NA TGTGCCTGGAGTTCCATTACTGAAGCTTTCTTT CAWSSITEAFF
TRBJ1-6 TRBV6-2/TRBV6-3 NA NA TGTGCCAGCAGCGCACAGGGAAGGCGTAATTCACCCCTCCACTTT CASSAQGRRNSPLHF
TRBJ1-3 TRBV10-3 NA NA TGTGCCATCAGTGAGTCCGGGAGAGGAGTTGGAAACACCATATATTTT CAISESGRGVGNTIYF
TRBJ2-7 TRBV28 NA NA TGTGCCAGCAGTTCCCCACGGGCGCCGATCACCTACGAGCAGTACTTC CASSSPRAPITYEQYF
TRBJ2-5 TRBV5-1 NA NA TGCGCCAGCGGAAGGGGGACCCAAAGTCGGGAGACCCAGTACTTC CASGRGTQSRETQYF
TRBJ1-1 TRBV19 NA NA TGTGCCAGTAGTATTCTGGGTGTTCCGGACATCTATGAAGCTTTCTTT CASSILGVPDIYEAFF
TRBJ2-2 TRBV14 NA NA TGTGCCAGCAGCCAATCCAGGTCGGCCGGGGAGCTGTTTTTT CASSQSRSAGELFF
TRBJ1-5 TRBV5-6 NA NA TGTGCCAGCAGCTTAAGGGGTAATGGCAATCAGCCCCAGCATTTT CASSLRGNGNQPQHF
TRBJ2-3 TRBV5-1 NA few TGCGCCAGCAGCTCCTCGACAGTCACAGATACGCAGTATTTT CASSSSTVTDTQYF
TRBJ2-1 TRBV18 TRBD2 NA TGTGCCAGCAGTTTAGCGGGGGGCGACAATGAGCAGTTCTTC CASSLAGGDNEQFF
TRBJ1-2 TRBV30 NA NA TGTGCCTGGAGGCGGCAGCCCGGGGTTGACTACACCTTC CAWRRQPGVDYTF
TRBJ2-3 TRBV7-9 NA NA TGTGCCAGCAGCCCCTTTTGGGATACGCAGTATTTT CASSPFWDTQYF
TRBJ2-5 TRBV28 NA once TGTGCCAGCAGTTTCCGAGTAGGGGCTGAAAAAGAGACCCAGTACTTC CASSFRVGAEKETQYF